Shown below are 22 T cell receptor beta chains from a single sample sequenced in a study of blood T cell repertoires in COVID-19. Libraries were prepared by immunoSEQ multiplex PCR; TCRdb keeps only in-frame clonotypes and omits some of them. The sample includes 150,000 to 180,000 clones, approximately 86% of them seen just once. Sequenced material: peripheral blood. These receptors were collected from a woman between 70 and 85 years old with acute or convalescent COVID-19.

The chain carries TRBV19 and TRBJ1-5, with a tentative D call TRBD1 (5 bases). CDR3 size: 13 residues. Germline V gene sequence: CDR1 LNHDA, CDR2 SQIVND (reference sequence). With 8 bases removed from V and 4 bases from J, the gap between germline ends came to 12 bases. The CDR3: CASSWTLNQPQHF. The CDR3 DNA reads TGTGCCAGTTCTTGGACACTGAATCAGCCCCAGCATTTT.

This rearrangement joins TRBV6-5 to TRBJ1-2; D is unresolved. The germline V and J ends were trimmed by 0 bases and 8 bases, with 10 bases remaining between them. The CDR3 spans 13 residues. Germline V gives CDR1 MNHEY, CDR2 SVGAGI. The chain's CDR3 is CASSYSRQWGYTF. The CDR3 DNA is TGTGCCAGCAGTTACTCCCGCCAGTGGGGCTACACCTTC.

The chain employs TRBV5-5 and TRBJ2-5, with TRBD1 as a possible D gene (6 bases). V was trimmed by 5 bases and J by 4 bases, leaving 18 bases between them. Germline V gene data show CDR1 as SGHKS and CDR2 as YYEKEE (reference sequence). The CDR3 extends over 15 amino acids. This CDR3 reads CASRPTRGWGETQYF. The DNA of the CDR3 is TGTGCCAGCAGACCAACCAGGGGTTGGGGAGAGACCCAGTACTTC.

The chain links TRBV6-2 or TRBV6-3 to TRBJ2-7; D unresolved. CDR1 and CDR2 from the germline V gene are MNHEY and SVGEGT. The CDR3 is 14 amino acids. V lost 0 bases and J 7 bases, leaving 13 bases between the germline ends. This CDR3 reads CASSYSTVLLEQYF. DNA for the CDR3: TGTGCCAGCAGTTACTCCACAGTGCTGCTAGAGCAGTACTTC.

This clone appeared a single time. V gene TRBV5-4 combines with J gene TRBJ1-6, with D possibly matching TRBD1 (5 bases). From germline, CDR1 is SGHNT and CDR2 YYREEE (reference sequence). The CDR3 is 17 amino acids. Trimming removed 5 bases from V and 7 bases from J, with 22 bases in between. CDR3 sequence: CASSPISGSGGNSPLHF. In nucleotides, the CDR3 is TGTGCCAGCAGTCCGATTTCGGGCTCGGGGGGGAATTCACCCCTCCACTTT.

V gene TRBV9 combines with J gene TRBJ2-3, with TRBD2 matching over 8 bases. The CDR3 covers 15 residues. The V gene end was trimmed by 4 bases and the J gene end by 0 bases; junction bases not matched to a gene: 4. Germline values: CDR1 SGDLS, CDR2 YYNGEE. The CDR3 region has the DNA TGTGCCAGCAGCTATATAGCGGGGAGCACAGATACGCAGTATTTT. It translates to CASSYIAGSTDTQYF.

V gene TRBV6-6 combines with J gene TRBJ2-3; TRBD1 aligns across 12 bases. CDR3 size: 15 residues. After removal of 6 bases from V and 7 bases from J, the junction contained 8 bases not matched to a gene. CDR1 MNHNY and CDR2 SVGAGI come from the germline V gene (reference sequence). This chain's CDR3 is CASRTGTGGAHTQYF. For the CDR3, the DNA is TGTGCCAGCAGGACCGGGACAGGGGGCGCACATACGCAGTATTTT.

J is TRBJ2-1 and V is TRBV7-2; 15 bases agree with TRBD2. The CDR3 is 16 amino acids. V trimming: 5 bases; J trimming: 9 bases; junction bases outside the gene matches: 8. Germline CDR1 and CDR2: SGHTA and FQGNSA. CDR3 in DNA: TGTGCCAGCAGCATCCGGACTAGCGGGGGGGCCGCTGAGCAGTTCTTC. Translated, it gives CASSIRTSGGAAEQFF.

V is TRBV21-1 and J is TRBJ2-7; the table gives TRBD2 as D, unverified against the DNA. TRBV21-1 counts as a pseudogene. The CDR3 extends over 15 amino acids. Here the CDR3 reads CARNTERGSSYEQYF. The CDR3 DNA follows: TGTGCCAGGAATACCGAGCGTGGGAGCTCCTACGAGCAGTACTTC.

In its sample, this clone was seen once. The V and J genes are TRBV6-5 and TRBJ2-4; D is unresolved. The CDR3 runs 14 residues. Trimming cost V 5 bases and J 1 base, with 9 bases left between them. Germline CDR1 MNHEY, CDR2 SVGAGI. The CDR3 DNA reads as TGTGCCAGCAGTAACTTCGGGGCCAAAAACATTCAGTACTTC. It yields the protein CASSNFGAKNIQYF.

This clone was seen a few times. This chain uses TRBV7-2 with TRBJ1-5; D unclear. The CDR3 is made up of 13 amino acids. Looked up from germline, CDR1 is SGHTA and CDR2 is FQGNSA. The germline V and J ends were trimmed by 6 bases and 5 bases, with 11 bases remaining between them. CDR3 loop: CASRPPGDQPQHF. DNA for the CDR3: TGTGCCAGCAGACCCCCCGGGGATCAGCCCCAGCATTTT.

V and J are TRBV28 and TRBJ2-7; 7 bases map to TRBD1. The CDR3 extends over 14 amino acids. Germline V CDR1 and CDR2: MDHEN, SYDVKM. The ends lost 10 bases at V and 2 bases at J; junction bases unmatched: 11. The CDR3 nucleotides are TGTGCCACCCGAACAGGGGTTCCGGCCTACGAGCAGTACGTC. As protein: CATRTGVPAYEQYV.

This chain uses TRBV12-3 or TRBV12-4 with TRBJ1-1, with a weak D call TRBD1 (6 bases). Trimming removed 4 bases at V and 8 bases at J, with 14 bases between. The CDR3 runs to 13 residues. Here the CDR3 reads CASSSDRRREAFF. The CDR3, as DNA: TGTGCCAGCAGTTCTGACAGGCGGCGCGAAGCTTTCTTT.

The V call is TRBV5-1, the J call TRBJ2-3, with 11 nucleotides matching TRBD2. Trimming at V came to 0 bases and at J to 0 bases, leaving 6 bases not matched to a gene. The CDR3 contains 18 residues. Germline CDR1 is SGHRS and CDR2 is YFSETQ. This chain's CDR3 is CASSLGASGGRSTDTQYF. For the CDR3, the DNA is TGCGCCAGCAGCTTGGGGGCTAGCGGGGGGCGGAGCACAGATACGCAGTATTTT.

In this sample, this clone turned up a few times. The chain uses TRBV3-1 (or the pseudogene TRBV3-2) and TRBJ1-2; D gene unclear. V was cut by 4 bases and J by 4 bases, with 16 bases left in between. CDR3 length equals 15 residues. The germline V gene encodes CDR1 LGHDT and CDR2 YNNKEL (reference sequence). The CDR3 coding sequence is TGTGCCAGCAGCCCATCCCGCCTCTCGGTCTATGGCTACACCTTC. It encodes CASSPSRLSVYGYTF.

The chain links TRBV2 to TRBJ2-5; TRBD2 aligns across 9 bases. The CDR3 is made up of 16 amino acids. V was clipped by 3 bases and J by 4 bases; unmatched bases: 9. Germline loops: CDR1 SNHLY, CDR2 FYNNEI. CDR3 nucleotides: TGTGCCAGCAGTGAGGGTCTAGCGGGGCTGAGAGAGACCCAGTACTTC. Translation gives CASSEGLAGLRETQYF.

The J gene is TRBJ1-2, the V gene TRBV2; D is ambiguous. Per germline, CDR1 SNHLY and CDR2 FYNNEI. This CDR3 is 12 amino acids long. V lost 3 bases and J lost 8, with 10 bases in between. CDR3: CASSDGPGGYTF. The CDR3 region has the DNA TGTGCCAGCAGTGATGGTCCGGGGGGCTACACCTTC.

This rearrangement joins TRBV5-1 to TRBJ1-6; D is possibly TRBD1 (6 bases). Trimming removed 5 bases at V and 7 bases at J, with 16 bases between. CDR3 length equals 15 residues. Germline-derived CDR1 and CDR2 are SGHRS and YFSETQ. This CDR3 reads CASSPRDNGNSPLHF. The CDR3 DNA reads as TGCGCCAGCAGTCCCCGGGACAATGGGAATTCACCCCTCCACTTT.

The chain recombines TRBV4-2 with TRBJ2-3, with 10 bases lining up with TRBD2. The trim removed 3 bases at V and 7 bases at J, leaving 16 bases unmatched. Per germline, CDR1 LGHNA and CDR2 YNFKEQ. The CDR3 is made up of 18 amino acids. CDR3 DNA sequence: TGTGCCAGCAGCCACCGAACCCCCCTAGCGGGGGCATACTATACGCAGTATTTT. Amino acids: CASSHRTPLAGAYYTQYF.

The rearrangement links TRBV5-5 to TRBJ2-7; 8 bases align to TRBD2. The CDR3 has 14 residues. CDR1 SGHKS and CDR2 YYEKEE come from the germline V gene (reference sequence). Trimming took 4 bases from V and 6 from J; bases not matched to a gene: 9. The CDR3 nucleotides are TGTGCCAGCAGCGTATCCGGGGGGGCCGGCGAGCAGTACGTC. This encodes CASSVSGGAGEQYV.

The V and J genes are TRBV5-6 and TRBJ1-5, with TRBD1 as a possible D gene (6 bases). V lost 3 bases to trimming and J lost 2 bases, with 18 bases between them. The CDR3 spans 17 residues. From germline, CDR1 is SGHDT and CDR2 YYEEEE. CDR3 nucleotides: TGTGCCAGCAGCTCAACTATACAGGGAAGGGGCAATCAGCCCCAGCATTTT. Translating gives CASSSTIQGRGNQPQHF.

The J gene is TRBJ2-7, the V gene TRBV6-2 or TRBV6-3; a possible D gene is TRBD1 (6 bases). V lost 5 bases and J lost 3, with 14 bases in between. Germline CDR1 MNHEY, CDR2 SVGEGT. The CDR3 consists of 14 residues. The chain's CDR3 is CASSIEQGIYEQYF. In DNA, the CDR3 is TGTGCCAGCAGTATTGAACAGGGTATCTACGAGCAGTACTTC.